The rows below give T cell receptor beta chains drawn from one sample of a study of T cells after yellow fever vaccination. TCRdb itself ran the 5' RACE reads through MiXCR, one entry per CDR3 protein. The table has 250,000 to 350,000 distinct CDR3 sequences, 6.8% seen once. This specimen was PBMCs, taken about 49 days after the first yellow fever vaccination. The receptor source for this set is a man between 18 and 35 years old who received the YFV17D yellow fever vaccine. Both conserved end residues are part of each CDR3. D genes are given only for firm matches. For some rows the clone size is stated as once, few or many, or as a class when expanded; others skip it.

size	D	V	J	DNA	CDR3
few	TRBD2	TRBV20-1	TRBJ2-7	TGCAGTGCTAGAGATCTCAGCGCGGGGAGGGACGAGCAGTACTTC	CSARDLSAGRDEQYF
many	.	TRBV20-1	TRBJ2-3	TGCAGTGCTAGAGCCTGGGATACGCAGTATTTT	CSARAWDTQYF
few	TRBD1	TRBV7-8	TRBJ2-7	TGTGCCAGCAGACCCCTCCGGGACAGGGCCCACTACGAGCAGTACTTC	CASRPLRDRAHYEQYF
.	.	TRBV3-1	TRBJ1-1	TGTGCCAGCAGCCAAGATCGCGCTGAAGCTTTCTTT	CASSQDRAEAFF
few	TRBD2	TRBV2	TRBJ2-3	TGTGCCAGCAGTCCTTTCCGGACTAGCGGGCTCGGCACAGATACGCAGTATTTT	CASSPFRTSGLGTDTQYF
.	.	TRBV7-2	TRBJ2-4	TGTGCCAGCAGCTTAGCGGGGATTCAGTACTTC	CASSLAGIQYF
.	.	TRBV30	TRBJ2-3	TGTGCCTGGAGCATCGGGCAGTTCACAGATACGCAGTATTTT	CAWSIGQFTDTQYF
many	.	TRBV6-2/TRBV6-3	TRBJ2-7	TGTGCCAGCAGTTACCGTCTAGCACGACGGGAGCAGTACTTC	CASSYRLARREQYF
.	.	TRBV4-3	TRBJ2-5	TGCGCCAGCAGCCGAGAGGTCGGCCGCCAAGAGACCCAGTACTTC	CASSREVGRQETQYF
few	.	TRBV6-2/TRBV6-3	TRBJ2-2	TGTGCCAGCAGTTACTCGATTGCGAACACCGGGGAGCTGTTTTTT	CASSYSIANTGELFF
.	.	TRBV10-3	TRBJ1-6	TGTGCCATCAGTGACGACAAGGGGCTTTCACCCCTCCACTTT	CAISDDKGLSPLHF
many	TRBD1	TRBV5-1	TRBJ1-6	TGCGCCAGCAGCTTGTCGCCGGGACAGGAGACTTCACCCCTCCACTTT	CASSLSPGQETSPLHF
few	.	TRBV18	TRBJ1-4	TGTGCCAGCTCACCCAATCGGGGGACACTTGCAACTAATGAAAAACTGTTTTTT	CASSPNRGTLATNEKLFF
few	TRBD2	TRBV12-3/TRBV12-4	TRBJ2-1	TGTGCCAGCAGTTTTTTGAGCGGGGGTCCCAATGAGCAGTTCTTC	CASSFLSGGPNEQFF
few	.	TRBV19	TRBJ1-1	TGTGCCAGTAGTATCCACAGGGATAATGAAGCTTTCTTT	CASSIHRDNEAFF
many	.	TRBV10-3	TRBJ2-7	TGTGCCATCAGTAATGTCAGGGGACCTGACGAGCAGTACTTC	CAISNVRGPDEQYF
.	.	TRBV7-8	TRBJ2-3	TGTGCCAGCAGCTTAGGGTGGGGCACAGATACGCAGTATTTT	CASSLGWGTDTQYF
.	.	TRBV6-5	TRBJ1-1	TGTGCCAGCAGTTTCCTGTTCAGGGGGAACACTGAAGCTTTCTTT	CASSFLFRGNTEAFF
few	.	TRBV4-3	TRBJ2-2	TGCGCCAGCAGCCAATACCTAATTGAGGGGATTTCCGGGGAGCTGTTTTTT	CASSQYLIEGISGELFF
many	.	TRBV2	TRBJ2-5	TGTGCCAGCAGTGACGTGGGCCAAGAGACCCAGTACTTC	CASSDVGQETQYF
few	TRBD1	TRBV6-2/TRBV6-3	TRBJ2-2	TGTGCCAGCAGTTACCAATTGGGACAGGGCGACACCGGGGAGCTGTTTTTT	CASSYQLGQGDTGELFF
few	TRBD1	TRBV7-9	TRBJ2-7	TGTGCCAGCAGCCTAGGGACAGGGGGTTTTGACGAGCAGTACTTC	CASSLGTGGFDEQYF
.	.	TRBV12-3/TRBV12-4	TRBJ2-1	TGTGCCAGCAGTTTACTGGGAGAGATCAATGAGCAGTTCTTC	CASSLLGEINEQFF
many	TRBD1	TRBV27	TRBJ1-6	TGTGCCAGCAGTTTAGGGACAGGAAATTCACCCCTCCACTTT	CASSLGTGNSPLHF
.	.	TRBV12-3/TRBV12-4	TRBJ1-1	TGTGCCAGCAGTCACGGGGATGGCAGGGTGGACACTGAAGCTTTCTTT	CASSHGDGRVDTEAFF
many	TRBD1	TRBV6-1	TRBJ2-3	TGTGCCAGCAGCCTTGGACAGGGGATTCGCACAGATACGCAGTATTTT	CASSLGQGIRTDTQYF